This passage covers 15 T cell receptor beta chains from one sample sequenced in a study of blood T cell repertoires in COVID-19 (TCRdb year 2020). The library relied on the immunoSEQ multiplex PCR assay. TCRdb retrieved this table from immuneACCESS and kept in-frame rearrangements only. Not all clones are present; in checked studies, unresolved V genes account for under half, and no reason is known for the remainder. This sample gives approximately 260,000 clones in total; 90% of them show up just once. Of the sample, roughly 2% falls within the top ten clones. The sample taken for sequencing was peripheral blood. Source of these receptors: a woman aged 55 to 70 with COVID-19, enrolled during active disease.

A few counts support this clone. V is TRBV25-1 and J is TRBJ1-2, with D hard to call. The CDR3 loop spans 13 amino acids. Trimming cost V 6 bases and J 3 bases, with 11 bases left between them. Germline values: CDR1 MGHDK, CDR2 SYGVNS. In DNA form, the CDR3 reads TGTGCCAGCAGCGTATCAGATTACTATGGCTACACCTTC. Translating gives CASSVSDYYGYTF.

On this clone itself: Germline and junction disagree at one end, which may indicate a read error. V usage is TRBV7-7 and J usage is TRBJ2-3, with 8 bases identical to TRBD2. Germline-derived CDR1 and CDR2 are SSHAT and FNYEAQ (reference sequence). The CDR3 runs 15 residues. Here the CDR3 DNA reads TGTGCTAGCAGCTTAGTGTCGGGGGGGCAAGATACGCAGTATTTT. This encodes CASSLVSGGQDTQYF.

The chain employs TRBV6-6 and TRBJ2-7; TRBD1 matches at 8 bases. This CDR3 has 14 residues. Germline assignment: CDR1 MNHNY and CDR2 SVGAGI (reference sequence). With 5 bases clipped from V and 4 bases from J, the junction kept 7 bases outside the gene matches. The CDR3 DNA reads as TGTGCCAGCAGTGGCCGGGACAGGTTTTACGAGCAGTACTTC. Its protein product is CASSGRDRFYEQYF.

As concerns this clone: Mismatch with germline at one junction end may stem from a read error. The J gene is TRBJ1-5, the V gene TRBV3-1 (or the pseudogene TRBV3-2); D not resolved. There are 13 residues in the CDR3. Germline lookup yields CDR1 LGHDT and CDR2 YNNKEL (reference sequence). CDR3 residues: CASSQVEDQPQHF. CDR3 DNA: TGTGCCAGCAGTCAAGTGGAGGATCAGCCCCAGCATTTT.

The V and J genes are TRBV5-6 and TRBJ1-5; 7 bases match TRBD1. Germline values: CDR1 SGHDT, CDR2 YYEEEE. The trim removed 1 base at V and 7 bases at J, leaving 8 bases unmatched. This CDR3 has 15 residues. CDR3 coding DNA: TGTGCCAGCAGCTTGAATAGACAGGGCGGCCAGCCCCAGCATTTT. As protein: CASSLNRQGGQPQHF. Full variable domain (rest looked up from reference TRBV5-6 and TRBJ1-5): DAGVTQSPTHLIKTRGQQVTLRCSPKSGHDTVSWYQQALGQGPQFIFQYYEEEERQRGNFPDRFSGHQFPNYSSELNVNALLLGDSALYLCASSLNRQGGQPQHFGDGTRLSIL.

This clone was seen a few times. This chain links TRBV6-5 with TRBJ2-7; possibly TRBD1 for D (5 bases). Germline CDR1 is MNHEY and CDR2 is SVGAGI. The CDR3 runs 14 residues. V was cut by 10 bases and J by 1 base, with 17 bases left in between. Here the CDR3 DNA reads TGTGCCACCCCTAAAGGACAAATTTCCTACGAGCAGTACTTC. Translating gives CATPKGQISYEQYF.

The chain uses TRBV6-2 or TRBV6-3 and TRBJ1-3; 8 bases match TRBD1. The trim removed 0 bases at V and 0 bases at J, leaving 13 bases unmatched. Germline lookup yields CDR1 MNHEY and CDR2 SVGEGT. This CDR3 contains 20 residues. The CDR3 DNA sequence: TGTGCCAGCAGTTACTCGATTCGGCTCCGACAGGGGAACTCTGGAAACACCATATATTTT. Amino acid sequence: CASSYSIRLRQGNSGNTIYF.

This chain connects TRBV6-5 to TRBJ1-1; no reliable D call. From germline, CDR1 is MNHEY and CDR2 SVGAGI. Trimming took off 2 bases at V and 0 bases at J, with 7 bases between the two ends. This CDR3 is 14 amino acids long. CDR3 in DNA: TGTGCCAGCAGTTACGGCGGCTTGAACACTGAAGCTTTCTTT. Translation: CASSYGGLNTEAFF.

The V gene is TRBV14, the J gene TRBJ2-1; D gene ambiguous. The CDR3 length is 14 residues. V was pared by 4 bases and J by 6 bases, with 13 bases between. The V gene's germline CDR1 is SGHDN and CDR2 FVKESK. CDR3 protein: CASSPPAGFNEQFF. CDR3 nucleotide sequence: TGTGCCAGCAGCCCGCCGGCCGGGTTCAATGAGCAGTTCTTC. The complete variable domain, with remaining parts taken from reference TRBV14 and TRBJ2-1, reads EAGVTQFPSHSVIEKGQTVTLRCDPISGHDNLYWYRRVMGKEIKFLLHFVKESKQDESGMPNNRFLAERTGGTYSTLKVQPAELEDSGVYFCASSPPAGFNEQFFGPGTRLTVL.

The rearrangement uses TRBV7-2 and TRBJ1-5; D gene ambiguous. The CDR3 totals 15 residues. The V end was cut by 2 bases, the J end by 0 bases, with 8 bases between. Germline loops: CDR1 SGHTA, CDR2 FQGNSA. DNA for the CDR3: TGTGCCAGCAGCTTACGAGGGTTTAGCAATCAGCCCCAGCATTTT. Translating gives CASSLRGFSNQPQHF.

V usage is TRBV3-1 (or the pseudogene TRBV3-2) and J usage is TRBJ1-5, with D uncertain. V was cut by 4 bases and J by 2 bases, with 9 bases left in between. The CDR3 is made up of 14 amino acids. The germline V gene encodes CDR1 LGHDT and CDR2 YNNKEL (reference sequence). The DNA of the CDR3 is TGTGCCAGCAGCCCATGGGGAGGCAATCAGCCCCAGCATTTT. Its protein product is CASSPWGGNQPQHF.

This chain links TRBV6-4 with TRBJ2-1; 9 positions agree with TRBD1. J lost 3 bases, V lost 0 bases, and 0 bases had no gene match. This CDR3 contains 15 residues. The germline CDR1 and CDR2 sequences are MRHNA and SNTAGT. The CDR3 loop is CASSDSTGGYNEQFF. Written as DNA, the CDR3 is TGTGCCAGCAGTGACTCGACAGGGGGCTACAATGAGCAGTTCTTC.

In its sample, this clone was seen once. The rearrangement joins TRBV5-1 to TRBJ2-2; 7 positions agree with TRBD1. J gave up 2 bases and V 0 bases, and 7 bases lay outside the gene matches. The CDR3 spans 17 residues. The germline V gene has CDR1 SGHRS and CDR2 YFSETQ. The CDR3, as DNA: TGCGCCAGCAGCTTGGCTCCCGGGACAGCCAACACCGGGGAGCTGTTTTTT. Its translation: CASSLAPGTANTGELFF.

J is TRBJ2-7 and V is TRBV7-2; a weak D match, TRBD2 (6 bases). Germline CDR1 and CDR2: SGHTA and FQGNSA. The V gene lost 5 bases and the J gene lost 4 bases, with 15 bases spanning the gap. The CDR3 has 14 amino acids. The CDR3: CASSPGSPEYEQYF. Here the CDR3 DNA reads TGTGCCAGCAGCCCCGGGAGCCCAGAATACGAGCAGTACTTC.

The J gene is TRBJ2-3, the V gene TRBV5-1; 10 bases fit TRBD2. CDR3 length: 15 residues. Germline CDR1 SGHRS, CDR2 YFSETQ. Trimming cost V 4 bases and J 5 bases; bases outside gene matches: 7. The CDR3 here is CASSPSGGALDTQYF. The DNA of the CDR3 is TGCGCCAGCAGCCCGAGCGGGGGGGCCTTAGATACGCAGTATTTT.